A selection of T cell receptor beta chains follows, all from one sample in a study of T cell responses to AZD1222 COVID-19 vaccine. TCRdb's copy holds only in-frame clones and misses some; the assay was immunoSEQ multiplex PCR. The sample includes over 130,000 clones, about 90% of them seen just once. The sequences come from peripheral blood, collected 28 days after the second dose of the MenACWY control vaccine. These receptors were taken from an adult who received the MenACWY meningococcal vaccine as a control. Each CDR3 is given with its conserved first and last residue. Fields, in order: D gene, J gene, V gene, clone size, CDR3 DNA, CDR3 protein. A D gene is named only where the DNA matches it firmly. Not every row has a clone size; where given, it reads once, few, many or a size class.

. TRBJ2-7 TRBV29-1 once TGCAGCGCACAGAGCGGTTACGAGCAGTACTTC CSAQSGYEQYF
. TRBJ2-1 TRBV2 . TGTGCCAGCAGTGGTCGGGATGAGCAGTTCTTC CASSGRDEQFF
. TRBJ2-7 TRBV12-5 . TGTGCTAGTGGTTTGGGAGGGTCCTACGAGCAGTACTTC CASGLGGSYEQYF
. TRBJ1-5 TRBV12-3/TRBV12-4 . TGTGCCAGCACCAATATAGGCGGGCCCCAGCATTTT CASTNIGGPQHF
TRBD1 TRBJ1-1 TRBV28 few TGTGCCAGCAGTCCACAACCGGGGACAGTTGAAGCTTTCTTT CASSPQPGTVEAFF
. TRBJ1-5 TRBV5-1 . TGCGCCAGCAGCTTCGGGGAAAATCAGCCCCAGCATTTT CASSFGENQPQHF
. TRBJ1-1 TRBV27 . TGTGCCAGCTCTGACGCCGGGGCGAACACTGAAGCTTTCTTT CASSDAGANTEAFF
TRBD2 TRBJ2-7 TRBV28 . TGTGCCAGCACCTTGGCGGGGGGGCTTCACGAGCAGTACTTC CASTLAGGLHEQYF
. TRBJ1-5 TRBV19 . TGTGCCATCGCGGGGGGACTCAATCAGCCCCAGCATTTT CAIAGGLNQPQHF
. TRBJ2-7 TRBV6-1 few TGTGCCAGCAGTTCGTCGGGGCCCTACGAGCAGTACTTC CASSSSGPYEQYF
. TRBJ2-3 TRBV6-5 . TGTGCCAGCAGTCCCCTAGCTAGCACAGATACGCAGTATTTT CASSPLASTDTQYF
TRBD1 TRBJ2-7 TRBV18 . TGTGCCAGCTCACCACCGACAGGGGCCCCTCGGGAGCAGTACTTC CASSPPTGAPREQYF
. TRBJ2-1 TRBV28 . TGTGCCAGCAGTTTACTTGAACTGAAGCAGTTCTTC CASSLLELKQFF
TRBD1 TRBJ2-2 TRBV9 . TGTGCCAGCAGAACCGGGACAGAGAACACCGGGGAGCTGTTTTTT CASRTGTENTGELFF
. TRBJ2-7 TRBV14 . TGTGCCAGCAGCCAACTCTCCGGGCCCTACGAGCAGTACTTC CASSQLSGPYEQYF
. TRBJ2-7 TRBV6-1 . TGTGCCAGCAGTGAGGGCAGCTCCTACGAGCAGTACTTC CASSEGSSYEQYF
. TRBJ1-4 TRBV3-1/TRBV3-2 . TGTGCCAGCAGCCAAGGCCGGAATGAAAAACTGTTTTTT CASSQGRNEKLFF
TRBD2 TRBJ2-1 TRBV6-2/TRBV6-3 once TGTGCCAGCAGTTCCTCACTAGCGGGAGGGCCGGGTGAGCAGTTCTTC CASSSSLAGGPGEQFF
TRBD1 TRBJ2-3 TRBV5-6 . TGTGCCAGCAGTCGGGACCCGGGACAGAGAACGAATACGCAGTATTTT CASSRDPGQRTNTQYF
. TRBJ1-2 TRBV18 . TGTGCCAGCTCACCACGGGGCATGTCGAGCTCAGCTAACTATGGCTACACCTTC CASSPRGMSSSANYGYTF
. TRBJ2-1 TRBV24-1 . TGTGCCACCAGTGATTTTTCCGGGGCCTACAATGAGCAGTTCTTC CATSDFSGAYNEQFF
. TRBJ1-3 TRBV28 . TGTGCCAGCAGTTTCTACTCTGGAAACACCATATATTTT CASSFYSGNTIYF